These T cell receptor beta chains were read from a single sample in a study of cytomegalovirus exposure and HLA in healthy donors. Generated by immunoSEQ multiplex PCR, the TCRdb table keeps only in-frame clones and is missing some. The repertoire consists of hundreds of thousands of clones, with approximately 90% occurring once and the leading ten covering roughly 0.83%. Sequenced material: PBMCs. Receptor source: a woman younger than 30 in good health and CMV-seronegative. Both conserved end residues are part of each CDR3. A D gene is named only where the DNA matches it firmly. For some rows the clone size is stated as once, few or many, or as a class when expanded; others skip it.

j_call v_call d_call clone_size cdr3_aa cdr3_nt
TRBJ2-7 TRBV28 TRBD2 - CASSFGTSGRPYEQYF TGTGCCAGCAGTTTCGGGACTAGCGGGAGACCTTACGAGCAGTACTTC
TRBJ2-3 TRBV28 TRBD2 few CASSLAGGTDTQYF TGTGCCAGCAGTTTAGCGGGGGGCACAGATACGCAGTATTTT
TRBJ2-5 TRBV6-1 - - CASREPFEETQYF TGTGCCAGCAGGGAACCCTTCGAAGAGACCCAGTACTTC
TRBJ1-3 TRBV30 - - CAWTPGISGNTIYF TGTGCCTGGACCCCAGGGATCTCTGGAAACACCATATATTTT
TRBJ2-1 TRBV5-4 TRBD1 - CASSKDRLGVFSYNEQFF TGTGCCAGCAGCAAGGACAGGTTGGGAGTCTTCTCCTACAATGAGCAGTTCTTC
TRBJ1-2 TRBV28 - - CASSLRGVNYGYTF TGTGCCAGCAGTTTACGGGGTGTTAACTATGGCTACACCTTC
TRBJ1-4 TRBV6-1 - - CASSSNEKLFF TGTGCCAGCAGCTCTAATGAAAAACTGTTTTTT
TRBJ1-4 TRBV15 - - CATSRGSGAVDEKLFF TGTGCCACCAGCAGAGGGTCAGGGGCGGTTGATGAAAAACTGTTTTTT
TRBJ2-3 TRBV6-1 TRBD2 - CASSPPTSGYTQYF TGTGCCAGCAGTCCTCCGACTAGCGGCTATACGCAGTATTTT
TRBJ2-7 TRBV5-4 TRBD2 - CASSSGLAGRSYEQYF TGTGCCAGCAGCTCAGGACTAGCGGGACGTTCCTACGAGCAGTACTTC
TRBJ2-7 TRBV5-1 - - CASRVRHGPYEQYF TGCGCCAGCAGGGTGAGGCACGGCCCCTACGAGCAGTACTTC
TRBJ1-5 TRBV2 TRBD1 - CASSDGGTGGSQHF TGTGCCAGCAGCGACGGAGGGACAGGGGGGTCCCAGCATTTT
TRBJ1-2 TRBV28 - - CASSLGGGDYGYTF TGTGCCAGCAGTTTAGGGGGCGGTGACTATGGCTACACCTTC
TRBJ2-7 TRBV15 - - CATSRGQDYEQYF TGTGCCACCAGCAGAGGCCAGGACTACGAGCAGTACTTC
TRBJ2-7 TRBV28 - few CASGGGNEQYF TGTGCCAGCGGTGGGGGGAACGAGCAGTACTTC
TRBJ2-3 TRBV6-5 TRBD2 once CASRGMGRADTQYF TGTGCCAGCAGGGGGATGGGGAGGGCAGATACGCAGTATTTT
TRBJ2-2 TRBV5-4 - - CASSRTGNTGELFF TGTGCCAGCAGCCGGACGGGAAACACCGGGGAGCTGTTTTTT
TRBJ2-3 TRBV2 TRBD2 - CASSSTSGGRSTDTQYF TGTGCCAGCAGTAGTACTAGCGGGGGCCGTAGCACAGATACGCAGTATTTT
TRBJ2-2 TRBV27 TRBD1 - CASSLSTGGDPGELFF TGTGCCAGCAGTTTATCGACAGGGGGCGATCCCGGGGAGCTGTTTTTT
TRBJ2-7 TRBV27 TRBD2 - CASSLEARETYEQYF TGTGCCAGCAGTTTAGAGGCGCGGGAGACCTACGAGCAGTACTTC
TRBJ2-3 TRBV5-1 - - CASSLRTGDTQYF TGCGCCAGCAGCTTGCGTACAGGAGATACGCAGTATTTT
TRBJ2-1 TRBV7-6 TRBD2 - CASSLEGGGVFNEQFF TGTGCCAGCAGCTTAGAGGGCGGGGGGGTGTTCAATGAGCAGTTCTTC
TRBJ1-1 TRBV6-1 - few CASSQRVNTEAFF TGTGCCAGCAGCCAGAGGGTGAACACTGAAGCTTTCTTT
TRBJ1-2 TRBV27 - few CASRSSGGYTF TGTGCCAGCAGAAGCTCGGGTGGCTACACCTTC
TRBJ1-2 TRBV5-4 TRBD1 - CASSLTGTVYGYTF TGTGCCAGCAGCCTGACCGGGACAGTCTATGGCTACACCTTC
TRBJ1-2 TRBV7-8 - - CASSSDLTTIYGYTF TGTGCCAGCAGCTCCGACCTGACCACTATCTATGGCTACACCTTC
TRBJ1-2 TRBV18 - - CASSQDNVGYGYTF TGTGCCAGCTCACAGGACAATGTCGGCTATGGCTACACCTTC
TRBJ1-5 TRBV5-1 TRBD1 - CASSPGQTNNQPQHF TGCGCCAGCAGCCCGGGACAGACGAACAATCAGCCCCAGCATTTT